This T cell receptor beta chain was captured in a study of early T cells in non-severe SARS-CoV-2 infection. About the research overall: Sequencing input comprised bulk RNA from unsorted whole blood; chain pairing was not available. Overall study findings and caveats: Private and CD4 specificities were missed by VDJdb matching, which favored anti-spike CD8 responses.

Individual cDNA molecules received unique molecular identifiers. One entry per CDR3 protein, called by TCRdb with MiXCR from the 5' RACE reads. In the table there are 70,000 to 75,000 distinct CDR3 sequences, approximately 13% of which are singletons. With regard to this clonotype: Its antigen is not identified.

V lost 6 bases and J 9 bases, leaving 23 bases between the germline ends. Germline V gene data show CDR1 as SEHNR and CDR2 as FQNEAQ (reference sequence). There are 15 residues in the CDR3. The chain joins TRBV7-9 to TRBJ1-1; possible D gene TRBD1, 5 bases. This TCR came from an adult who was a healthcare worker with PCR-confirmed SARS-CoV-2 infection or an uninfected control (not recorded which). The sample consisted of whole blood. This CDR3 reads CASSHTGTADFQAFF. The CDR3 DNA reads TGTGCCAGCAGTCATACCGGGACGGCGGATTTCCAAGCTTTCTTT. Full variable domain (remainder filled in from reference TRBV7-9 and TRBJ1-1): DTGVSQNPRHKITKRGQNVTFRCDPISEHNRLYWYRQTLGQGPEFLTYFQNEAQLEKSRLLSDRFSAERPKGSFSTLEIQRTEQGDSAMYLCASSHTGTADFQAFFGQGTRLTVV.